The 29 T cell receptor beta chains in this list originate from one sample, sequenced in a study of CD8 T cells in ankylosing spondylitis. Whole-study findings and limits: Fewer than ten highly homologous variants made up a TCR beta motif that seemed to typify ankylosing spondylitis blood.

TCRdb re-derived calls from the 5' RACE reads in MiXCR, one entry per CDR3 protein. The table includes approximately 300,000 distinct CDR3 sequences, 8% detected once. These receptors have no identified antigens. Sequences were obtained from blood, either unsorted or a sorted T cell fraction (not recorded which). These receptors all stem from a male donor with ankylosing spondylitis.

This clonotype was seen only a few times. The chain is built from TRBV6-1 and TRBJ2-7, with a tentative D call TRBD1 (6 bases). This CDR3 contains 13 residues. Germline CDR1 and CDR2: MNHNS and SASEGT. The V and J ends lost 4 bases and 6 bases respectively, with 13 bases between them. This CDR3 is CASSASQGFEQYF. CDR3 in DNA: TGTGCCAGCAGTGCAAGCCAGGGGTTCGAGCAGTACTTC.

A few counts support this clonotype. The rearrangement links TRBV28 to TRBJ1-1, with 8 bases matching TRBD1. The CDR3 covers 15 residues. Trimming cost V 5 bases and J 4 bases; bases outside gene matches: 9. Germline assignment: CDR1 MDHEN and CDR2 SYDVKM. CDR3 sequence reads: CASSITGTGGTEAFF. The CDR3 nucleotides are TGTGCCAGCAGTATCACCGGGACAGGAGGCACTGAAGCTTTCTTT.

This clonotype was found many times. The chain combines TRBV2 with TRBJ1-5, with 11 nucleotides matching TRBD1. Germline assignment: CDR1 SNHLY and CDR2 FYNNEI. This CDR3 is built from 14 residues. Trimming cost V 7 bases and J 6 bases; bases outside gene matches: 5. The CDR3 region has the DNA TGTGCCAGCACAAGGACAGGGGGCACTCAGCCCCAGCATTTT. It codes for CASTRTGGTQPQHF.

In this sample, this clonotype turned up many times. The rearrangement uses TRBV6-2 or TRBV6-3 and TRBJ2-7; unclear D gene. Trimming removed 5 bases from V and 2 bases from J, with 19 bases in between. The CDR3 consists of 16 residues. The V gene's germline CDR1 is MNHEY and CDR2 SVGEGT. DNA for the CDR3: TGTGCCAGCAGTCCTATTTCCGGTGACTTCACCTACGAGCAGTACTTC. Protein sequence: CASSPISGDFTYEQYF.

This clonotype has only a few counts. This chain uses TRBV3-1 with TRBJ2-5; TRBD2 matches 8 bases. The CDR3 loop spans 15 amino acids. The germline gives CDR1 LGHDT, CDR2 YNNKEL (reference sequence). The V and J ends lost 1 base and 5 bases, in that order; junction bases with no gene match: 6. CDR3 in DNA: TGTGCCAGCAGCCAAGCGGGAGGGCCGGAGGAGACCCAGTACTTC. The encoded protein is CASSQAGGPEETQYF.

This chain joins TRBV7-3 and TRBJ2-7, with D perhaps being TRBD1 or TRBD2 (6 bases each). The CDR3 covers 14 residues. V was trimmed by 6 bases and J by 6 bases, leaving 18 bases between them. The V gene's germline CDR1 is SGHTA and CDR2 FQGTGA. The CDR3: CASSPSWGATEQYF. CDR3 nucleotides: TGTGCCAGCAGTCCCTCCTGGGGGGCCACCGAGCAGTACTTC. Full variable domain (remainder filled in from reference TRBV7-3 and TRBJ2-7): GAGVSQTPSNKVTEKGKYVELRCDPISGHTALYWYRQSLGQGPEFLIYFQGTGAADDSGLPNDRFFAVRPEGSVSTLKIQRTERGDSAVYLCASSPSWGATEQYFGPGTRLTVT.

This chain links TRBV11-2 with TRBJ2-1; TRBD2 aligns across 11 bases. J lost 7 bases, V lost 2 bases, and 16 bases had no gene match. This CDR3 is 19 amino acids long. The V gene's germline CDR1 is SGHAT and CDR2 FQNNGV. The CDR3 reads CASSLLQAEVLAGENEQFF. The CDR3, as DNA: TGTGCCAGCAGCTTACTGCAGGCGGAAGTACTAGCGGGAGAGAATGAGCAGTTCTTC. Complete variable domain (other parts from reference TRBV11-2 and TRBJ2-1): EAGVAQSPRYKIIEKRQSVAFWCNPISGHATLYWYQQILGQGPKLLIQFQNNGVVDDSQLPKDRFSAERLKGVDSTLKIQPAKLEDSAVYLCASSLLQAEVLAGENEQFFGPGTRLTVL.

This sequence joins TRBV5-1 and TRBJ2-1; either TRBD1 or TRBD2 may supply D (6 bases each). CDR1 and CDR2 from the germline V gene are SGHRS and YFSETQ. CDR3 size: 15 residues. The ends were cut back, 4 bases at V and 7 bases at J, with 18 bases in the middle. DNA of the CDR3: TGCGCCAGCAGCCTCAGATTGGAGGGGGAAAATGAGCAGTTCTTC. This sequence encodes CASSLRLEGENEQFF.

The chain joins TRBV29-1 to TRBJ2-1; 9 positions match TRBD2. CDR3 length equals 16 residues. The germline CDR1 and CDR2 sequences are SQVTM and ANQGSEA. V dropped 6 bases and J dropped 0; count of bases not matched to a gene: 9. This CDR3 is CSVRSLSGSSYNEQFF. The CDR3 DNA follows: TGCAGCGTCCGATCTCTTAGCGGGAGCTCCTACAATGAGCAGTTCTTC.

The chain uses TRBV27 and TRBJ2-5; TRBD1 agrees at 10 bases. Germline lookup yields CDR1 MNHEY and CDR2 SMNVEV (reference sequence). V lost 5 bases to trimming and J lost 5 bases; unmatched junction nucleotides: 11. CDR3 size: 16 residues. This CDR3 is CASSPWGDRGSETQYF. CDR3 coding DNA: TGTGCCAGCAGTCCCTGGGGGGACAGGGGTTCTGAGACCCAGTACTTC.

A few counts support this clonotype. The chain uses TRBV28 and TRBJ1-6, with no clear D. V was trimmed by 4 bases and J by 9 bases, leaving 4 bases between them. CDR1 and CDR2 from the germline V gene are MDHEN and SYDVKM. The CDR3 loop spans 11 amino acids. The CDR3 DNA follows: TGTGCCAGCAGTTCAGTTTCACCCCTCCACTTT. It yields the protein CASSSVSPLHF.

This chain joins TRBV4-1 and TRBJ1-6, with 7 bases fitting TRBD1. The CDR3 covers 16 residues. The germline V gene encodes CDR1 MGHRA and CDR2 YSYEKL. V dropped 3 bases and J dropped 10; count of bases not matched to a gene: 12. The CDR3 loop is CASSHNDRVGGSPLHF. The DNA of the CDR3 is TGCGCCAGCAGCCACAACGACAGGGTCGGAGGGTCACCCCTCCACTTT.

The chain is built from TRBV7-2 and TRBJ2-7, with 8 bases that match TRBD1. The ends lost 4 bases at V and 5 bases at J; junction bases unmatched: 7. Germline V gene sequence: CDR1 SGHTA, CDR2 FQGNSA. The CDR3 has 14 amino acids. This CDR3 is CASSSRTGSDEQYF. DNA of the CDR3: TGTGCCAGCAGCTCCCGGACAGGGAGCGACGAGCAGTACTTC.

This clonotype was observed at least ten times. The chain links TRBV4-2 to TRBJ2-5; TRBD2 aligns across 10 bases. CDR1 is LGHNA and CDR2 is YNFKEQ in the germline V gene. Trimming took 1 base from V and 1 from J; bases not matched to a gene: 6. The CDR3 sequence is 17 residues long. The DNA for the CDR3 is TGTGCCAGCAGCCAAGGAAGTAGCGGGAGGTCCCAAGAGACCCAGTACTTC. This gives the protein CASSQGSSGRSQETQYF.

This clonotype was seen more than once but under ten times. The chain joins TRBV21-1 to TRBJ2-6. TRBV21-1 represents a pseudogene. The CDR3 consists of 16 residues. CDR3 coding DNA: TGTGCCAGCAGATTTGGTAGTTACTCTGGGGCCAACGTCCTGACTTTC. Its translation is CASRFGSYSGANVLTF.

The gene calls are TRBV29-1 and TRBJ2-4, with a weak D call TRBD1 (6 bases). The CDR3 is 14 amino acids. Germline CDR1 reads SQVTM; CDR2 reads ANQGSEA. The V end lost 6 bases, the J end lost 0 bases, and 12 bases lay between the germline ends. As DNA, the CDR3 is TGCAGCGTCGCTCAGGGGCTAGCCAAAAACATTCAGTACTTC. Translating gives CSVAQGLAKNIQYF.

The gene calls are TRBV29-1 and TRBJ2-2, with 9 bases matching TRBD1. This CDR3 has 14 amino acids. J lost 4 bases, V lost 6 bases, and 6 bases had no gene match. Per the germline V gene, CDR1 is SQVTM and CDR2 is ANQGSEA. The CDR3 region is CSVNRQGGTGELFF. The CDR3 DNA follows: TGCAGCGTAAACCGACAGGGGGGCACCGGGGAGCTGTTTTTT.

This clonotype showed up just a few times. CDR3 nucleotides: TGTGCCAGCAGCCAATTAGTTGGCGAAAAACTGTTTTTT. Its protein product is CASSQLVGEKLFF. This chain joins TRBV3-1 and TRBJ1-4; D is unclear. V lost 2 bases and J lost 8, with 9 bases in between. CDR3 length: 13 residues. CDR1 is LGHDT, CDR2 YNNKEL, per germline (reference sequence). Using reference TRBV3-1 and TRBJ1-4 for the parts outside the CDR3, the full variable domain is DTAVSQTPKYLVTQMGNDKSIKCEQNLGHDTMYWYKQDSKKFLKIMFSYNNKELIINETVPNRFSPKSPDKAHLNLHINSLELGDSAVYFCASSQLVGEKLFFGSGTQLSVL.

This clonotype has ten or more counts. V is TRBV28 and J is TRBJ2-7; the D gene is possibly TRBD2 (7 bases). This CDR3 has 14 amino acids. Per the germline V gene, CDR1 is MDHEN and CDR2 is SYDVKM. The V gene lost 3 bases and the J gene lost 2 bases, with 11 bases spanning the gap. This CDR3 reads CASSFGGGPYEQYF. CDR3 nucleotides: TGTGCCAGCAGTTTTGGCGGGGGCCCCTACGAGCAGTACTTC.

In this sample, this clonotype turned up many times. The chain carries TRBV5-1 and TRBJ2-7; 9 positions agree with TRBD1. Trimming removed 7 bases from V and 4 bases from J; junction bases left unmatched: 6. CDR1 SGHRS and CDR2 YFSETQ come from the germline V gene. The CDR3 is 13 amino acids. CDR3 DNA sequence: TGCGCCAGCCGTCGGGACAGGGAATACGAGCAGTACTTC. Amino acids: CASRRDREYEQYF.

V gene TRBV5-1 combines with J gene TRBJ1-1, with a tentative D call TRBD1 (5 bases). CDR1 is SGHRS and CDR2 is YFSETQ in the germline V gene. The CDR3 sequence is 15 residues long. Trimming removed 5 bases at V and 3 bases at J, with 17 bases between. CDR3 in DNA: TGCGCCAGCAGAGGATTTCAGTTAGGGGACACTGAAGCTTTCTTT. This gives the protein CASRGFQLGDTEAFF.

This clonotype was found a few times. This chain uses TRBV6-2 or TRBV6-3 with TRBJ2-2, with 7 bases fitting TRBD1. The V and J ends lost 6 bases and 2 bases, in that order; junction bases with no gene match: 6. The germline gives CDR1 MNHEY, CDR2 SVGEGT. The CDR3 has 15 residues. CDR3 in amino acids: CASSLDRDNTGELFF. CDR3 DNA: TGTGCCAGCAGCCTTGACAGGGACAACACCGGGGAGCTGTTTTTT.

The V gene is TRBV29-1, the J gene TRBJ2-3; D gene ambiguous. V lost 4 bases to trimming and J lost 2 bases, with 13 bases between them. The CDR3 has 14 residues. Germline V lookup: CDR1 SQVTM, CDR2 ANQGSEA. The CDR3 sequence: CSVGLRPSTDTQYF. Written as DNA, the CDR3 is TGCAGCGTTGGACTTCGCCCTTCCACAGATACGCAGTATTTT.

This chain joins TRBV4-1 and TRBJ2-2; the match to TRBD2 covers 9 bases. The CDR3 totals 16 residues. The germline V gene has CDR1 MGHRA and CDR2 YSYEKL. Losses at the gene ends were 4 bases for V and 0 bases for J; bases not matched to a gene: 3. This CDR3 is CASSRGLAPNTGELFF. As DNA, the CDR3 is TGCGCCAGCAGCCGCGGACTAGCGCCGAACACCGGGGAGCTGTTTTTT.

This chain links TRBV7-2 with TRBJ2-1; possibly TRBD2 for D (6 bases). The CDR3 spans 12 residues. Germline CDR1 is SGHTA and CDR2 is FQGNSA. Trimming took 5 bases from V and 9 from J, leaving 11 bases between them. The CDR3 DNA sequence: TGTGCCAGCAGCGCCGTGACTAGTGAGCAGTTCTTC. Encoded protein: CASSAVTSEQFF.

This clonotype was counted between two and nine times. The V and J genes are TRBV7-2 and TRBJ2-3; D may be TRBD2 (5 bases). The germline V and J ends were trimmed by 1 base and 0 bases, with 14 bases remaining between them. Per germline, CDR1 SGHTA and CDR2 FQGNSA. CDR3 length: 17 amino acids. CDR3 coding DNA: TGTGCCAGCAGCTTAGTGGGCAGCGGAACGAGCACAGATACGCAGTATTTT. As protein: CASSLVGSGTSTDTQYF.

This clonotype was counted between two and nine times. The CDR3 DNA is TGCAGCGGGGACAATCGGGACACTGAAGCTTTCTTT. Translating it yields CSGDNRDTEAFF. The chain recombines TRBV29-1 with TRBJ1-1; maybe TRBD1 (6 bases). This CDR3 spans 12 amino acids. The germline gives CDR1 SQVTM, CDR2 ANQGSEA. Trimming shortened V by 7 bases and J by 3 bases, and 12 bases separated the two germline ends.

The table lists this clonotype with a few counts. The V gene is TRBV5-1, the J gene TRBJ2-1; D possibly corresponds to TRBD2 (6 bases). V lost 0 bases to trimming and J lost 3 bases, with 13 bases between them. The CDR3 totals 16 residues. Germline V lookup: CDR1 SGHRS, CDR2 YFSETQ. CDR3 DNA sequence: TGCGCCAGCAGCTTGGGTCCAGCGGGTGTCTACAATGAGCAGTTCTTC. Translating gives CASSLGPAGVYNEQFF.

This clonotype was counted between two and nine times. V usage is TRBV5-1 and J usage is TRBJ1-5, with TRBD1 identical over 11 bases. There are 15 residues in the CDR3. Germline CDR1 is SGHRS and CDR2 is YFSETQ. Trimming took 4 bases from V and 7 from J; bases not matched to a gene: 7. The CDR3 nucleotides read TGCGCCAGCAGCCCCGGGACAGGGGGTATCCAGCCCCAGCATTTT. Protein: CASSPGTGGIQPQHF.